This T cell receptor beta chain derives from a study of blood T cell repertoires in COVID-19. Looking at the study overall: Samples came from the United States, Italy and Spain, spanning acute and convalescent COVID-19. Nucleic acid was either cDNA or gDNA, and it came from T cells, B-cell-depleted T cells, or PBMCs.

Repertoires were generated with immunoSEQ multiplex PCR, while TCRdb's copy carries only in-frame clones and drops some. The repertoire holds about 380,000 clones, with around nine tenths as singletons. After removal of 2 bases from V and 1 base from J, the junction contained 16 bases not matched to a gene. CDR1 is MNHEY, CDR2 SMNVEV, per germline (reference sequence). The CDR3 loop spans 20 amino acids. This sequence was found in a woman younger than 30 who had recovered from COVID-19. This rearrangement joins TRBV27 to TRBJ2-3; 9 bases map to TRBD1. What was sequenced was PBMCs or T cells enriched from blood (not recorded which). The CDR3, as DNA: TGTGCCAGCAGTTTACCCAACGTTCCGGGGGACAGGGTAGGCACAGATACGCAGTATTTT. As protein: CASSLPNVPGDRVGTDTQYF.